These T cell receptor beta chains were read from a single sample in a study of T cell responses to AZD1222 COVID-19 vaccine. Clones were sequenced by immunoSEQ multiplex PCR, and TCRdb holds only the in-frame ones, with some missing. The sample yields roughly 140,000 clones, around nine tenths seen once. The specimen was peripheral blood, collected on day 0 of AZD1222 vaccination. The receptor set was obtained from an adult in good health. CDR3s include the opening cysteine and the closing phenylalanine or tryptophan. The D gene is left open where the match is weak. The size of a clone is reported for some rows only, either as once, few or many, or as a class for expanded clones.

J | size | D | V | CDR3 | DNA
TRBJ1-2 | . | . | TRBV7-9 | CASSLGGAPRDGYTF | TGTGCCAGCAGCTTAGGGGGGGCGCCCCGGGATGGCTACACCTTC
TRBJ2-1 | . | . | TRBV29-1 | CSVGVTGSLFF | TGCAGCGTTGGTGTGACAGGAAGCCTGTTCTTC
TRBJ2-3 | . | TRBD2 | TRBV6-4 | CASSDSVAGGSDTQYF | TGTGCCAGCAGTGACTCAGTAGCGGGAGGCTCAGATACGCAGTATTTT
TRBJ2-1 | . | TRBD2 | TRBV6-2/TRBV6-3 | CASSYTGLAGVGEQFF | TGTGCCAGCAGTTACACGGGACTAGCGGGAGTAGGTGAGCAGTTCTTC
TRBJ1-4 | . | . | TRBV19 | CASSIRGGEKLFF | TGTGCCAGTAGTATACGCGGGGGAGAAAAACTGTTTTTT
TRBJ1-5 | . | . | TRBV18 | CASSPQNSNQPQHF | TGTGCCAGCTCACCCCAAAATAGCAATCAGCCCCAGCATTTT
TRBJ1-2 | . | . | TRBV5-1 | CASSLDGPRVGYTF | TGCGCCAGCAGCTTGGACGGTCCCAGGGTTGGCTACACCTTC
TRBJ2-3 | . | . | TRBV9 | CASSVGADTQYF | TGTGCCAGCAGCGTAGGGGCCGATACGCAGTATTTT
TRBJ2-7 | . | . | TRBV14 | CASSQGGPREQYF | TGTGCCAGCAGCCAGGGAGGTCCCCGCGAGCAGTACTTC
TRBJ1-4 | few | . | TRBV2 | CASNLQAAGEKLFF | TGTGCCAGCAATCTTCAGGCCGCGGGGGAAAAACTGTTTTTT
TRBJ2-5 | once | . | TRBV3-1/TRBV3-2 | CASSRDSIGETQYF | TGTGCCAGCAGCCGGGACTCCATTGGAGAGACCCAGTACTTC
TRBJ2-3 | . | TRBD2 | TRBV7-3 | CASSSLAGVGDTQYF | TGTGCCAGCAGCTCCTTAGCGGGAGTTGGAGATACGCAGTATTTT
TRBJ2-6 | . | . | TRBV27 | CASSLSFGANVLTF | TGTGCCAGCAGTTTAAGTTTTGGGGCCAACGTCCTGACTTTC
TRBJ1-5 | . | . | TRBV28 | CASREGDQPQHF | TGTGCCAGCAGGGAGGGGGATCAGCCCCAGCATTTT
TRBJ2-5 | . | TRBD2 | TRBV7-2 | CASSHYAPGRGVQETQYF | TGTGCCAGCAGCCACTACGCGCCGGGGCGGGGGGTCCAAGAGACCCAGTACTTC
TRBJ1-1 | . | . | TRBV7-9 | CASSFMTTTGGAFF | TGTGCCAGCAGCTTCATGACAACAACTGGCGGAGCTTTCTTT
TRBJ2-1 | . | . | TRBV9 | CASSVGPSYNEQFF | TGTGCCAGCAGCGTAGGACCCTCCTACAATGAGCAGTTCTTC
TRBJ1-1 | . | . | TRBV9 | CASSAEWGWTEAFF | TGTGCCAGCAGCGCCGAGTGGGGTTGGACTGAAGCTTTCTTT
TRBJ2-3 | . | . | TRBV9 | CASSVQPFLDTQYF | TGTGCCAGCAGCGTCCAACCCTTTTTGGATACGCAGTATTTT
TRBJ1-6 | . | . | TRBV6-2/TRBV6-3 | CASSSTVDGNSPLHF | TGTGCCAGCAGTTCGACAGTCGACGGGAATTCACCCCTCCACTTT
TRBJ2-5 | . | . | TRBV7-8 | CASSRNREETQYF | TGTGCCAGCAGCCGAAACAGGGAAGAGACCCAGTACTTC
TRBJ2-3 | . | . | TRBV6-5 | CASSYQSTDTQYF | TGTGCCAGCAGTTATCAGAGCACAGATACGCAGTATTTT
TRBJ1-1 | . | . | TRBV14 | CASSQSRWAEAFF | TGTGCCAGCAGCCAAAGTAGGTGGGCTGAAGCTTTCTTT
TRBJ1-2 | . | . | TRBV6-5 | CASSYMAADGYTF | TGTGCCAGCAGTTATATGGCAGCAGATGGCTACACCTTC
TRBJ1-2 | . | . | TRBV7-9 | CASSHVGGRDYGYTF | TGTGCCAGCAGCCACGTCGGGGGCCGGGACTATGGCTACACCTTC
TRBJ2-7 | . | . | TRBV18 | CASSPPASPYEQYF | TGTGCCAGCTCACCACCTGCCAGTCCCTACGAGCAGTACTTC
TRBJ2-2 | . | . | TRBV5-6 | CASSSVIPARTNTGELFF | TGTGCCAGCAGTTCCGTAATCCCAGCGCGAACGAACACCGGGGAGCTGTTTTTT
TRBJ2-1 | . | . | TRBV11-3 | CASSLMGSTGNEQFF | TGTGCCAGCAGCTTAATGGGGTCTACAGGGAATGAGCAGTTCTTC
TRBJ1-5 | . | TRBD1 | TRBV5-5 | CASSFWDRGYNQPQHF | TGTGCCAGCAGCTTCTGGGACAGGGGGTACAATCAGCCCCAGCATTTT
TRBJ2-7 | . | . | TRBV6-6 | CASSSRESPFF | TGTGCCAGCAGTTCCCGGGAGTCCCCTTTTTTC
TRBJ2-1 | . | . | TRBV5-4 | CASSLVGSSYNEQFF | TGTGCCAGCAGCCTCGTGGGCAGCTCCTACAATGAGCAGTTCTTC
TRBJ2-1 | . | . | TRBV6-2/TRBV6-3 | CASSYSRGSNEQFF | TGTGCCAGCAGTTACTCTAGAGGTTCGAATGAGCAGTTCTTC
TRBJ1-2 | . | . | TRBV27 | CASSEGVSVGRNYGYTF | TGTGCCAGCAGCGAAGGGGTGTCGGTGGGTCGGAACTATGGCTACACCTTC
TRBJ2-5 | . | TRBD2 | TRBV5-6 | CASEGTNKETQYF | TGTGCCAGCGAGGGGACTAACAAAGAGACCCAGTACTTC
TRBJ2-5 | . | . | TRBV4-3 | CASSQDRVTQETQYF | TGCGCCAGCAGCCAAGATAGGGTGACCCAAGAGACCCAGTACTTC
TRBJ2-5 | . | . | TRBV4-2 | CASSQQDWKGTQYF | TGTGCCAGCAGCCAACAAGACTGGAAAGGGACCCAGTACTTC
TRBJ2-7 | . | . | TRBV3-1/TRBV3-2 | CASSQVGYGSGNPLTYEQYF | TGTGCCAGCAGCCAAGTTGGCTATGGTAGCGGAAACCCCTTAACCTACGAGCAGTACTTC
TRBJ1-4 | . | TRBD1 | TRBV4-2 | CASSLDRRLEKLFF | TGTGCCAGCAGCCTGGACAGGAGGCTAGAAAAACTGTTTTTT
TRBJ1-5 | . | . | TRBV4-1 | CASSRAGIGDNQPQHF | TGCGCCAGCAGCCGAGCGGGTATTGGGGACAATCAGCCCCAGCATTTT
TRBJ2-7 | . | . | TRBV4-3 | CASSQAGQYEQYF | TGCGCCAGCAGCCAAGCCGGACAGTACGAGCAGTACTTC
TRBJ1-5 | . | . | TRBV20-1 | CSALQPPQHF | TGCAGTGCTTTACAACCGCCCCAGCATTTT
TRBJ2-3 | . | TRBD1 | TRBV6-5 | CASLDDRGRDTQYF | TGTGCCAGTCTAGATGACAGGGGCAGAGATACGCAGTATTTT
TRBJ2-7 | once | . | TRBV19 | CASRIGDEQYF | TGTGCCAGTAGGATAGGCGACGAGCAGTACTTC
TRBJ2-5 | . | TRBD1 | TRBV6-5 | CASSRTLDRGETQYF | TGTGCCAGCAGTCGGACGCTAGACAGGGGGGAGACCCAGTACTTC
TRBJ2-3 | . | . | TRBV28 | CASSLPSTDTQYF | TGTGCCAGCAGTTTACCTAGCACAGATACGCAGTATTTT
TRBJ2-1 | . | . | TRBV4-1 | CASSQGSRYNEQFF | TGCGCCAGCAGCCAAGGATCCAGATACAATGAGCAGTTCTTC
TRBJ2-3 | . | . | TRBV4-3 | CASSQDFPIIRDTQYF | TGCGCCAGCAGCCAAGATTTCCCAATAATCAGGGATACGCAGTATTTT
TRBJ2-5 | . | . | TRBV19 | CASMSSGIGQETQYF | TGTGCCAGTATGTCTTCCGGGATTGGCCAAGAGACCCAGTACTTC
TRBJ1-1 | . | TRBD1 | TRBV19 | CASRRQGMNTEAFF | TGTGCCAGTAGGAGACAGGGCATGAACACTGAAGCTTTCTTT
TRBJ1-1 | . | . | TRBV6-5 | CASKGPDWSTEAFF | TGTGCCAGCAAGGGGCCTGACTGGAGCACTGAAGCTTTCTTT
TRBJ1-1 | . | . | TRBV14 | CASSYSWNTEAFF | TGTGCCAGCAGCTATTCGTGGAACACTGAAGCTTTCTTT